This is a list of T cell receptor beta chains from one sample in a study of T cell responses to AZD1222 COVID-19 vaccine. Some clones are missing from TCRdb's copy, which holds only in-frame ones; the method was immunoSEQ multiplex PCR. The repertoire consists of about 130,000 clones, with just over 90% occurring once and the leading ten covering less than 9%. The sequencing here drew on peripheral blood, taken on day 0 of AZD1222 vaccination. These receptors originate from an adult in good health. Each CDR3 is given with its conserved first and last residue. A D gene is named only where the DNA matches it firmly. Expanded clones are given a class, and other clones once, few, many or no size at all.

v_gene,abundance,len,j_gene,d_gene,CDR3aa,CDR3nt
TRBV25-1,.,13,TRBJ2-7,.,CASSGTDSYEQYF,TGTGCCAGCAGTGGGACAGACTCCTACGAGCAGTACTTC
TRBV30,.,14,TRBJ1-6,.,CAWSRAAYNSPLHF,TGTGCCTGGAGTCGGGCAGCCTATAATTCACCCCTCCACTTT
TRBV6-5,.,14,TRBJ1-3,.,CASSRQFSGNTIYF,TGTGCCAGCAGCAGACAGTTCTCTGGAAACACCATATATTTT
TRBV7-2,.,14,TRBJ1-2,.,CASSSWVRLEGYTF,TGTGCCAGCAGCTCCTGGGTTAGGTTAGAAGGCTACACCTTC
TRBV18,.,15,TRBJ2-2,TRBD1,CASSRTGENTGELFF,TGTGCCAGCTCACGGACAGGGGAGAACACCGGGGAGCTGTTTTTT
TRBV21-1,.,16,TRBJ2-3,.,CASSKNASGVSDTQYF,TGTGCCAGCAGCAAAAATGCTAGCGGGGTATCAGATACGCAGTATTTT
TRBV5-4,.,13,TRBJ2-7,.,CASSLVGAHEQYF,TGTGCCAGCAGCTTGGTAGGGGCCCACGAGCAGTACTTC
TRBV4-1,.,15,TRBJ2-7,.,CASSQGAGDSYEQYF,TGCGCCAGCAGCCAAGGGGCAGGGGACTCCTACGAGCAGTACTTC
TRBV6-4,.,14,TRBJ1-1,TRBD1,CASRGTGGNTEAFF,TGTGCCAGCAGAGGGACAGGGGGCAATACTGAAGCTTTCTTT
TRBV6-6,.,15,TRBJ2-1,.,CASSYSLRAAGEQFF,TGTGCCAGCAGTTACTCCCTCCGGGCCGCGGGTGAGCAGTTCTTC
TRBV4-3,few,15,TRBJ2-2,TRBD2,CASSWERGASGELFF,TGCGCCAGCAGCTGGGAGCGGGGGGCCTCCGGGGAGCTGTTTTTT
TRBV3-1/TRBV3-2,.,14,TRBJ1-1,.,CASRPGGMNTEAFF,TGTGCCTCGCGGCCGGGGGGGATGAACACTGAAGCTTTCTTT
TRBV2,.,12,TRBJ1-6,.,CASSPNNSPLHF,TGTGCCAGCAGCCCTAATAATTCACCCCTCCACTTT
TRBV5-1,.,15,TRBJ1-6,.,CASSPGDGANSPLHF,TGCGCCAGCAGCCCGGGGGACGGGGCTAATTCACCCCTCCACTTT
TRBV15,.,16,TRBJ2-3,.,CATSRDHIGSTDTQYF,TGTGCCACCAGCAGAGATCACATAGGAAGCACAGATACGCAGTATTTT
TRBV19,.,14,TRBJ1-5,TRBD1,CATLKGTGRQPQHF,TGTGCCACCCTGAAGGGGACAGGGAGGCAGCCCCAGCATTTT
TRBV7-6,few,14,TRBJ2-7,.,CASSFRGEMSEQYF,TGTGCCAGCAGCTTCCGAGGGGAAATGAGCGAGCAGTACTTC
TRBV2,.,13,TRBJ1-1,.,CASSVGGHTEAFF,TGTGCCAGCAGTGTCGGGGGGCACACTGAAGCTTTCTTT
TRBV7-8,once,13,TRBJ2-7,TRBD1,CASSSTGVYEQYF,TGTGCCAGCAGCTCTACAGGGGTCTACGAGCAGTACTTC
TRBV6-2/TRBV6-3,.,16,TRBJ1-2,TRBD1,CASSYSGSDRGLGYTF,TGTGCCAGCAGTTACTCGGGGTCGGACAGGGGCCTTGGCTACACCTTC
TRBV5-1,.,14,TRBJ2-3,.,CASNLGGSQDTQYF,TGCGCCAGCAACCTAGGCGGGTCTCAAGATACGCAGTATTTT
TRBV5-6,.,13,TRBJ1-1,TRBD1,CASRVTGGTEAFF,TGTGCCAGCAGGGTCACAGGGGGGACTGAAGCTTTCTTT
TRBV6-5,few,14,TRBJ2-3,.,CASHSRASTDTQYF,TGTGCCAGTCACAGCAGGGCTAGCACAGATACGCAGTATTTT
TRBV30,few,17,TRBJ2-3,.,CAAGLGGRSSYTDTQYF,TGTGCCGCCGGCCTAGGCGGAAGGAGCAGTTACACAGATACGCAGTATTTT
TRBV6-5,.,15,TRBJ2-2,TRBD2,CASSPTSGGRGELFF,TGTGCCAGCAGTCCCACTAGCGGGGGGAGAGGGGAGCTGTTTTTT
TRBV5-1,.,11,TRBJ2-1,.,CASSQSNEQFF,TGCGCCAGCAGCCAATCCAATGAGCAGTTCTTC
TRBV14,.,13,TRBJ2-1,.,CASSLSWGDEQFF,TGTGCCAGCAGCCTTTCGTGGGGGGATGAGCAGTTCTTC
TRBV3-1/TRBV3-2,.,14,TRBJ1-2,.,CASSQEGVSYGYTF,TGTGCCAGCAGCCAAGAAGGGGTTAGCTATGGCTACACCTTC
TRBV10-2,many,14,TRBJ1-5,.,CASSADDSNQPQHF,TGCGCCAGCAGCGCTGACGATAGCAATCAGCCCCAGCATTTT
TRBV5-1,.,19,TRBJ2-4,.,CASSLSVVESGAAKNIQYF,TGCGCCAGCAGCTTGTCGGTGGTTGAGTCAGGGGCGGCCAAAAACATTCAGTACTTC
TRBV6-5,.,14,TRBJ1-1,TRBD1,CASRPGGVVPGAFF,TGTGCCAGCAGGCCAGGGGGGGTGGTCCCTGGAGCTTTCTTT
TRBV5-5,.,13,TRBJ2-5,.,CASSPQGQETQYF,TGTGCCAGCAGCCCCCAAGGCCAAGAGACCCAGTACTTC
TRBV9,.,13,TRBJ1-2,.,CASSVDPSGGYTF,TGTGCCAGCAGCGTAGATCCGTCCGGGGGCTACACCTTC
TRBV4-1,.,15,TRBJ1-2,TRBD1,CASTPRDRAVGGYTF,TGCGCCAGCACACCCCGGGACAGGGCCGTCGGTGGCTACACCTTC
TRBV28,.,13,TRBJ1-5,.,CATPGGVNQPQHF,TGTGCCACCCCCGGGGGAGTCAATCAGCCCCAGCATTTT
TRBV6-5,.,12,TRBJ2-1,.,CARRRVYNEQFF,TGTGCCAGAAGGCGGGTCTACAATGAGCAGTTCTTC
TRBV6-6,.,15,TRBJ1-1,.,CASSPDMGRYTEAFF,TGTGCCAGCAGCCCCGACATGGGAAGGTACACTGAAGCTTTCTTT
TRBV4-1,.,16,TRBJ1-6,.,CASSQGPDGYNSPLHF,TGCGCCAGCAGCCAAGGACCTGACGGCTATAATTCACCCCTCCACTTT